This T cell receptor (beta chain) was identified during a study of cytomegalovirus exposure and HLA in healthy donors. PCR involved 60 Vbeta and 13 Jbeta primers. Clones were sequenced by immunoSEQ multiplex PCR, and TCRdb holds only the in-frame ones, with some missing. The sample shows about 150,000 clones, around 65% of them seen only once. CDR1 and CDR2 from the germline V gene are SGHTA and FQGNSA. The CDR3 is 15 amino acids. Trimming shortened V by 0 bases and J by 5 bases, and 10 bases separated the two germline ends. Material: PBMCs. This chain links TRBV7-2 with TRBJ1-4, with D tentatively TRBD1 (5 bases). This TCR was recovered from a male donor in good health and CMV-seronegative. CDR3 loop: CASSLAAGLNEKLFF. The CDR3 coding sequence is TGTGCCAGCAGCTTAGCGGCGGGACTGAATGAAAAACTGTTTTTT. Filled out from reference TRBV7-2 and TRBJ1-4, the complete variable domain reads GAGVSQSPSNKVTEKGKDVELRCDPISGHTALYWYRQSLGQGLEFLIYFQGNSAPDKSGLPSDRFSAERTGGSVSTLTIQRTQQEDSAVYLCASSLAAGLNEKLFFGSGTQLSVL.